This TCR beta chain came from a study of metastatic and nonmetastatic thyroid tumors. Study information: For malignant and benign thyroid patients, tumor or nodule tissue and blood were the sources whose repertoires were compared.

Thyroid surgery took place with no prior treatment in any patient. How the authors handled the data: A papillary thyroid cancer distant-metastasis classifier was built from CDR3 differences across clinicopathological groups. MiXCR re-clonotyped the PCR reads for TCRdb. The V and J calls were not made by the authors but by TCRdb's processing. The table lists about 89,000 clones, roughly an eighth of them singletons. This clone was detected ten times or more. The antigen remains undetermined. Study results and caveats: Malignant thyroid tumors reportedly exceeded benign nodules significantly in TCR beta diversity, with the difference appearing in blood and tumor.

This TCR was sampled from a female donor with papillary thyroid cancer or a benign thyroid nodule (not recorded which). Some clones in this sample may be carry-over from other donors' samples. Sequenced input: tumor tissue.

CDR3 protein: CASLDRGRMGDTEAFF. Here the CDR3 DNA reads TGTGCCAGCCTAGACAGGGGGCGTATGGGGGACACTGAAGCTTTCTTT. The chain carries TRBV6-1 and TRBJ1-1; 10 bases fit TRBD1. Per the germline V gene, CDR1 is MNHNS and CDR2 is SASEGT. The CDR3 extends over 16 amino acids. With V trimmed by 8 bases and J by 3 bases, 12 bases remained unmatched.